This paragraph reports one TCR beta chain. Its antigen is not identified. The study drew donors from healthy Caucasian individuals in Russia aged roughly 6 to 100. They isolated at least 6 million PBMCs from each sample. The data stem from a study of blood T cells in healthy people across ages. As for the study in general: With template switching, about one barcoded beta molecule was captured per two T cells. Study-wide results and limits: Researchers judged that diversity estimates from one million T cells fell short of true values.

CDR1 and CDR2 from the germline V gene are MNHNS and SASEGT. The V end was cut by 3 bases, the J end by 8 bases, with 16 bases between. CDR3 length: 15 residues. For the second PCR, which ran for about 6 to 12 cycles, a sample-barcoded 5' primer and a J-beta primer mix were used. TCRdb analysed the 5' RACE reads with MiXCR anew, one entry per CDR3 protein. The table has approximately 850,000 distinct CDR3 sequences, 55% to 75% seen once. Sequences were obtained from blood. The gene calls are TRBV6-1 and TRBJ1-4; D call uncertain. The receptor was derived from a man aged 25-45 years in good health. The CDR3 DNA is TGTGCCAGCAGTGATTCCCATGCGGTTGGGGAAAAACTGTTTTTT. It codes for CASSDSHAVGEKLFF.